This TCR beta chain was recovered during a study of shared clonotypes between healthy human individuals. Study-wide results and limits: Rarefaction exposed incomplete sorted-subset sequencing despite large depth. Unshared clonotypes carried lower generation probabilities than those common to all four donors.

V lost 4 bases and J 2 bases, leaving 12 bases between the germline ends. Germline CDR1 KGHSH, CDR2 LQKENI. CDR3 length: 15 amino acids. Only in-frame clones appear in the TCRdb table, and some are missing; sequencing was by immunoSEQ multiplex PCR. The data show around 1.5 million clones, under 99% seen once. Study donors comprised healthy, HIV-negative adults devoid of recent acute infection or vaccination. A single count supports this clone. Its cognate antigen is unknown. Sequencing was carried out using naive CD4+ T cells sorted from blood. The subset is: CD45RA+ positively selected. This clonotype was sampled from a man aged 25-45 years in good health. The chain uses TRBV18 and TRBJ2-1, with D perhaps TRBD2 (5 bases). The CDR3 region is CASSLLSAAYNEQFF. In DNA form, the CDR3 reads TGTGCCAGCTCACTCCTTAGCGCCGCCTACAATGAGCAGTTCTTC.